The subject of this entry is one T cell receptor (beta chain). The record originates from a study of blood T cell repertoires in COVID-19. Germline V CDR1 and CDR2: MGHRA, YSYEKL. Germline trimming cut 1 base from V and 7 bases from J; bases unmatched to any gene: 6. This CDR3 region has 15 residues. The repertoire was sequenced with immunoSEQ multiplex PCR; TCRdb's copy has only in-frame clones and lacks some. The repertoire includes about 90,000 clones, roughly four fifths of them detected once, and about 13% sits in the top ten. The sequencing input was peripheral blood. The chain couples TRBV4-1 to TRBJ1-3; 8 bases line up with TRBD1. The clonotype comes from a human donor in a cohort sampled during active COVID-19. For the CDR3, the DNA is TGCGCCAGCAGCCAAGTTTCGACAGGGGCCAACACCATATATTTT. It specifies CASSQVSTGANTIYF.